These 11 T cell receptor beta chains were all obtained from the same sample, sequenced in a study of blood T cell repertoires in COVID-19. Clones were sequenced by immunoSEQ multiplex PCR, and TCRdb holds only the in-frame ones, with some missing. Of approximately 46,000 clones in the sample, around 82% are singletons; the top ten hold roughly 4.6%. The sequencing input was peripheral blood. The receptors come from a woman aged 70-85 years with acute or convalescent COVID-19.

This clone occurred once. The chain uses TRBV7-2 and TRBJ1-4, with a possible D match to TRBD1 (5 bases). Germline V gene data show CDR1 as SGHTA and CDR2 as FQGNSA. There are 17 residues in the CDR3. Trimming removed 5 bases from V and 4 bases from J, with 20 bases in between. The CDR3 loop reads CASSPSRAGLINEKLFF. The DNA for the CDR3 is TGTGCCAGCAGCCCCAGTAGGGCAGGGCTTATTAATGAAAAACTGTTTTTT.

The chain joins TRBV7-9 to TRBJ2-7, with a weak D call TRBD1 (5 bases). V shed 5 bases and J shed 5 bases, with 19 bases lying between them. The CDR3 has 15 residues. Germline CDR1 reads SEHNR; CDR2 reads FQNEAQ (reference sequence). Here the CDR3 DNA reads TGTGCCAGCAGCCTTCCAACACCGACAGTCGACGAGCAGTACTTC. This gives the protein CASSLPTPTVDEQYF.

In its sample, this clone was seen a few times. The chain has TRBV5-1 and TRBJ2-7; unclear D gene. The CDR3 has 14 amino acids. The germline gives CDR1 SGHRS, CDR2 YFSETQ. The V end lost 0 bases, the J end lost 2 bases, and 9 bases lay between the germline ends. The CDR3 is CASSLVVSPYEQYF. The CDR3 coding sequence is TGCGCCAGCAGCTTGGTGGTCAGTCCCTACGAGCAGTACTTC.

The chain combines TRBV7-9 with TRBJ2-7; 8 bases are a match to TRBD1. The CDR3 has 14 residues. The germline V gene encodes CDR1 SEHNR and CDR2 FQNEAQ (reference sequence). V lost 3 bases, J lost 6 bases, and 7 bases stayed unmatched. CDR3 loop: CASSFLGQGSEQYF. The CDR3 DNA is TGTGCCAGCAGCTTCCTCGGACAGGGCTCCGAGCAGTACTTC.

The chain employs TRBV19 and TRBJ2-1; TRBD2 might be the D (6 bases). This CDR3 region has 14 residues. CDR1 and CDR2 (germline): LNHDA, SQIVND (reference sequence). Trimming removed 6 bases at V and 6 bases at J, with 15 bases between. The CDR3 spells CASRRDFLLNEQFF. In DNA form, the CDR3 reads TGTGCCAGTAGGAGGGACTTCCTACTCAATGAGCAGTTCTTC.

The chain couples TRBV6-5 to TRBJ2-5; TRBD2 matches at 8 bases. J was trimmed by 3 bases and V by 7 bases; bases with no gene match: 7. Germline CDR1 is MNHEY and CDR2 is SVGAGI. The CDR3 covers 14 residues. CDR3: CASTLAGIKETQYF. The DNA for the CDR3 is TGTGCCAGCACCTTAGCGGGAATTAAAGAGACCCAGTACTTC.

The chain carries TRBV19 and TRBJ1-3; unclear D gene. Germline V gene data show CDR1 as LNHDA and CDR2 as SQIVND (reference sequence). Trimming left V 7 bases short and J 0 bases short, with 4 bases between. CDR3 length equals 12 residues. The chain's CDR3 is CASTSSGNTIYF. The CDR3 bases are TGTGCCAGTACCTCCTCTGGAAACACCATATATTTT.

The J gene is TRBJ2-3, the V gene TRBV7-2, with a possible D match to TRBD1 (5 bases). Germline lookup yields CDR1 SGHTA and CDR2 FQGNSA. Trimming cost V 3 bases and J 2 bases, with 9 bases left between them. The CDR3 is 14 residues long. CDR3 coding DNA: TGTGCCAGCAGCTTGGGGCCCTACACAGATACGCAGTATTTT. This encodes CASSLGPYTDTQYF.

This clone was detected only a few times. J is TRBJ2-5 and V is TRBV30; 8 bases map to TRBD1. CDR3 length equals 16 residues. Germline V CDR1 and CDR2: GTSNPN, SVGIG (reference sequence). Trimming took 1 base from V and 2 from J; bases not matched to a gene: 9. CDR3 sequence reads: CAWSGGTGGRQETQYF. CDR3 coding DNA: TGTGCCTGGAGTGGGGGAACAGGGGGGAGGCAAGAGACCCAGTACTTC.

This clone appeared once. This chain uses TRBV25-1 with TRBJ2-1; 12 bases are a match to TRBD2. This CDR3 comprises 18 residues. Germline V gene data show CDR1 as MGHDK and CDR2 as SYGVNS. J was trimmed by 7 bases and V by 1 base; bases with no gene match: 11. The CDR3 region has the DNA TGTGCCAGCAGTGAATGGGGACTAGCGGGCCAAAGGTGGAATGAGCAGTTCTTC. It yields the protein CASSEWGLAGQRWNEQFF.

The chain recombines TRBV11-3 with TRBJ2-5, with TRBD2 matching over 10 bases. Germline V gene lookup returns CDR1 SGHNT and CDR2 YENEEA. CDR3 length equals 17 residues. V lost 5 bases, J lost 4 bases, and 13 bases stayed unmatched. The CDR3 DNA is TGTGCCAGCAGCCCCATGGGGCTAGCGGGAGCGGTAGAGACCCAGTACTTC. Protein sequence: CASSPMGLAGAVETQYF. Based on the CDR3 plus reference TRBV11-3 and TRBJ2-5, the full variable domain is EAGVVQSPRYKIIEKKQPVAFWCNPISGHNTLYWYLQNLGQGPELLIRYENEEAVDDSQLPKDRFSAERLKGVDSTLKIQPAELGDSAVYLCASSPMGLAGAVETQYFGPGTRLLVL.